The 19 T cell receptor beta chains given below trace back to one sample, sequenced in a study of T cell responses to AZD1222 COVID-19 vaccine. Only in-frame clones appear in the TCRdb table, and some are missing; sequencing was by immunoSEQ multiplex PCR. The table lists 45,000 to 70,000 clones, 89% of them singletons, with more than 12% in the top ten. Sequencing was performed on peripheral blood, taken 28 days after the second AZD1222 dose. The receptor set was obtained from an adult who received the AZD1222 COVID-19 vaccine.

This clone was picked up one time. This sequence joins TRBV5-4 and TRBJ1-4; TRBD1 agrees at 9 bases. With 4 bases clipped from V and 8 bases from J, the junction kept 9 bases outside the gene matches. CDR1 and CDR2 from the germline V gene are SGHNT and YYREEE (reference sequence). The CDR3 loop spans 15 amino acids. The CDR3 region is CASSTPGQGSEKLFF. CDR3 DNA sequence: TGTGCCAGCAGCACGCCGGGACAGGGCTCCGAAAAACTGTTTTTT.

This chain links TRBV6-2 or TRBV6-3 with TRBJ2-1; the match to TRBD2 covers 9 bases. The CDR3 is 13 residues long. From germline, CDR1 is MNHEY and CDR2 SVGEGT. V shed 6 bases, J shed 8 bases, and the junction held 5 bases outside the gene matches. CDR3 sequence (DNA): TGTGCCAGCAGCCCCATAGCGGGGGATGAGCAGTTCTTC. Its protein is CASSPIAGDEQFF.

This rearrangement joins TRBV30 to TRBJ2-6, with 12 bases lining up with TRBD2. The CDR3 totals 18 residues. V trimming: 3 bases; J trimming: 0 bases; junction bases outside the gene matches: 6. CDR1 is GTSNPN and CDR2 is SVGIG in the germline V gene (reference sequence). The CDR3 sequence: CAWREGLAGISGANVLTF. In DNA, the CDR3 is TGTGCCTGGAGGGAGGGACTAGCGGGCATCTCTGGGGCCAACGTCCTGACTTTC.

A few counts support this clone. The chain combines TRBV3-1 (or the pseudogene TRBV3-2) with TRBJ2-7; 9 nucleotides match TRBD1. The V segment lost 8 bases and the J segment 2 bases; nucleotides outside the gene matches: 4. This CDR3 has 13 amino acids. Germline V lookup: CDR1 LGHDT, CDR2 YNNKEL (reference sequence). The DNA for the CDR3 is TGTGCCAGCCTCGGGACAGGGACCTACGAGCAGTACTTC. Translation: CASLGTGTYEQYF.

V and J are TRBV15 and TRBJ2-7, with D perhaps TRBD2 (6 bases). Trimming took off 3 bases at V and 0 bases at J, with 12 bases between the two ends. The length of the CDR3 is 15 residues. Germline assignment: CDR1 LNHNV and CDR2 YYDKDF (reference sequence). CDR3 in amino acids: CATSRAGGGSYEQYF. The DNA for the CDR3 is TGTGCCACCAGCAGGGCTGGGGGAGGCTCCTACGAGCAGTACTTC.

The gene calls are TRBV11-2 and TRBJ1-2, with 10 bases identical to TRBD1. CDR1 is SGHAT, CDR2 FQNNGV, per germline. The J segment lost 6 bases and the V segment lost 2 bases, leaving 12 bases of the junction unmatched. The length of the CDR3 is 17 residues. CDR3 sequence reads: CASSLTGTGVGYDGYTF. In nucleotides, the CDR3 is TGTGCCAGCAGCTTAACCGGGACAGGGGTAGGCTATGATGGCTACACCTTC.

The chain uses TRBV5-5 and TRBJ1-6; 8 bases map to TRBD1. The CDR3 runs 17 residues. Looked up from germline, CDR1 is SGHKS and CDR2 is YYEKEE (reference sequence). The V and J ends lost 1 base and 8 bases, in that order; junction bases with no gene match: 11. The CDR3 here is CASSLFLIQGADSPLHF. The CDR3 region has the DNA TGTGCCAGCAGCTTGTTCCTTATTCAGGGGGCGGATTCACCCCTCCACTTT.

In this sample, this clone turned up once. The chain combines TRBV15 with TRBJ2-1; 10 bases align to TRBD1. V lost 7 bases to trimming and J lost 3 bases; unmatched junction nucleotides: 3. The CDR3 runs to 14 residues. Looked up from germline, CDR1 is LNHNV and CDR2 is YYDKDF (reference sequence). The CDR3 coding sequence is TGTGCCACCAAGGGGACAGGGGTCTACAATGAGCAGTTCTTC. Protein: CATKGTGVYNEQFF. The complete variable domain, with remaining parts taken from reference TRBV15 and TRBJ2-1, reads DAMVIQNPRYQVTQFGKPVTLSCSQTLNHNVMYWYQQKSSQAPKLLFHYYDKDFNNEADTPDNFQSRRPNTSFCFLDIRSPGLGDTAMYLCATKGTGVYNEQFFGPGTRLTVL.

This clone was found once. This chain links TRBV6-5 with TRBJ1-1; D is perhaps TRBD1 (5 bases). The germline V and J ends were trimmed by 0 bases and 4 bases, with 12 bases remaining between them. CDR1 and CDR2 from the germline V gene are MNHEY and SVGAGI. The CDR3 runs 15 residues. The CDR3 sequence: CASSYSVQGSTEAFF. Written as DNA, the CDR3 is TGTGCCAGCAGTTACTCGGTGCAGGGTAGCACTGAAGCTTTCTTT.

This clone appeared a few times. The CDR3, as DNA: TGTGCCGGTGCCACGGCAACGAACAATGAGCAGTTCTTC. It yields the protein CAGATATNNEQFF. The chain carries TRBV18 and TRBJ2-1; D is ambiguous. The ends were cut back, 11 bases at V and 5 bases at J, with 16 bases in the middle. CDR1 is KGHSH and CDR2 is LQKENI in the germline V gene. CDR3 length: 13 amino acids.

The CDR3 nucleotides read TGTGCCAGCAGCCAAGATCTCGCGGACTATGGCTACACCTTC. It translates to CASSQDLADYGYTF. The V call is TRBV4-2, the J call TRBJ1-2; D remains unclear. CDR3 length: 14 amino acids. Germline CDR1 is LGHNA and CDR2 is YNFKEQ. Trimming took 0 bases from V and 3 from J, leaving 8 bases between them.

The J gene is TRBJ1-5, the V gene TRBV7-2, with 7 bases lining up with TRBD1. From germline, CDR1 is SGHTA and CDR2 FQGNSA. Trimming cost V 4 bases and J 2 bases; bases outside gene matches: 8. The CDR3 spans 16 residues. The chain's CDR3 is CASSSGGDLGNQPQHF. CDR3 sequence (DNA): TGTGCCAGCAGCTCAGGGGGGGATTTGGGCAATCAGCCCCAGCATTTT. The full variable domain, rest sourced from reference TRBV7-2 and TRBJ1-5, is GAGVSQSPSNKVTEKGKDVELRCDPISGHTALYWYRQSLGQGLEFLIYFQGNSAPDKSGLPSDRFSAERTGGSVSTLTIQRTQQEDSAVYLCASSSGGDLGNQPQHFGDGTRLSIL.

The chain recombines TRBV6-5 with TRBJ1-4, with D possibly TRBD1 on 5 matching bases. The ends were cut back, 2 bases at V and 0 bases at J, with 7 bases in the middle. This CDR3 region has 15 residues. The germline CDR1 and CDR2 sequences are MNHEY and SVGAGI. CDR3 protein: CASSYGGTTNEKLFF. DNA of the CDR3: TGTGCCAGCAGTTACGGGGGGACAACTAATGAAAAACTGTTTTTT.

The CDR3 bases are TGTGCCAGTAGGGTCGGGACGTTGGACACCGGGGAGCTGTTTTTT. Its translation: CASRVGTLDTGELFF. V and J are TRBV19 and TRBJ2-2; D possibly uses TRBD1 or TRBD2 (5 bases each). Looked up from germline, CDR1 is LNHDA and CDR2 is SQIVND (reference sequence). The CDR3 spans 15 residues. V was trimmed by 6 bases and J by 3 bases, leaving 14 bases between them.

This chain's CDR3 is CASSGTGRGTEAFF. The CDR3 region has the DNA TGTGCCAGCAGTGGGACAGGGAGGGGCACTGAAGCTTTCTTT. The rearrangement links TRBV25-1 to TRBJ1-1, with TRBD1 identical over 8 bases. The V gene end was trimmed by 4 bases and the J gene end by 4 bases; junction bases not matched to a gene: 5. Germline assignment: CDR1 MGHDK and CDR2 SYGVNS. The CDR3 runs to 14 residues. The full variable domain, with the rest looked up from reference TRBV25-1 and TRBJ1-1, is EADIYQTPRYLVIGTGKKITLECSQTMGHDKMYWYQQDPGMELHLIHYSYGVNSTEKGDLSSESTVSRIRTEHFPLTLESARPSHTSQYLCASSGTGRGTEAFFGQGTRLTVV.

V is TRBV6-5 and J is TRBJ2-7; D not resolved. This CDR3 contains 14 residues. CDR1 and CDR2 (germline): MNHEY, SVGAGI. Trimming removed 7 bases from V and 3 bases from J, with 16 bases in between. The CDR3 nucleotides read TGTGCCAGCACCTCCACCTTTCCAAACTACGAGCAGTACTTC. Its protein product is CASTSTFPNYEQYF.

The DNA of the CDR3 is TGTGCCTGGAGCGACACCACGAACACTGAAGCTTTCTTT. Its protein is CAWSDTTNTEAFF. This sequence joins TRBV30 and TRBJ1-1; D gene ambiguous. V gave up 3 bases and J gave up 1 base, with 9 bases separating them. Germline CDR1 and CDR2: GTSNPN and SVGIG (reference sequence). CDR3 length: 13 amino acids.

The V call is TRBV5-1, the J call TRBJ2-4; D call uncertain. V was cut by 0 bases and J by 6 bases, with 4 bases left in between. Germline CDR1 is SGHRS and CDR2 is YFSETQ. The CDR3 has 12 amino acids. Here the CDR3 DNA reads TGCGCCAGCAGCTTGGGGGGAAACATTCAGTACTTC. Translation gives CASSLGGNIQYF.

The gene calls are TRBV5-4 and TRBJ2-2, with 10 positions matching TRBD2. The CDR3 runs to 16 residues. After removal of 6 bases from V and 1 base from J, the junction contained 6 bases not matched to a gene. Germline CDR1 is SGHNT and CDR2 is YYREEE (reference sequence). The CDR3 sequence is CASTSQREGNTGELFF. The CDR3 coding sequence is TGTGCCAGCACCTCCCAGCGGGAGGGGAACACCGGGGAGCTGTTTTTT.